The T cell receptor beta chain described here comes from a study of identical twins. The V gene's germline CDR1 is DFQATT and CDR2 SNEGSKA (reference sequence). The CDR3 loop spans 12 amino acids. V dropped 5 bases and J dropped 4 bases, with 9 bases sitting between them. TCRdb analysed the 5' RACE reads with MiXCR anew, one entry per CDR3 protein. The top ten hold about 0.27% of the sample, which has 1.5 million or so distinct CDR3 sequences, about 32% seen once. This clonotype was detected only a few times. Sequenced: cord blood. The rearrangement uses TRBV20-1 and TRBJ1-5; D not resolved. The clonotype originates from a newborn girl in good health. In DNA form, the CDR3 reads TGCAGTGCTTGGGAAAGAAATCAGCCCCAGCATTTT. It yields the protein CSAWERNQPQHF.